These T cell receptor beta chains were read from a single sample in a study of CD8+CD57+ T cells in acquired aplastic anemia. One entry per CDR3 protein results from TCRdb running MiXCR on the reads. The sample carries about 190,000 distinct CDR3 sequences, around 45% recorded once. Sequences were obtained from sorted CD4+, CD8+, or CD8+CD57+ T cells (not recorded which) from PBMCs. All receptors come from a human donor with aplastic anemia. Each CDR3 is given without its conserved first and last residue. Part of the rows lack a size; the others show once, few, many or a class for expanded clones.

clone size | V gene | CDR3 protein
few | TRBV20-1 | SARVGERNSPLH
once | TRBV25-1 | ASSGPGTRSNQPQH
- | TRBV6-1 | ASSPLMNTEAF
many | TRBV7-9 | ASSRNGQPNTEAF
- | TRBV2 | ASFGTGGRETQY
- | TRBV28 | ASSFPDRNQETQY
many | TRBV19 | ASSTQGAGQPQH
few | TRBV7-8 | ASSLVRGVGEQY
many | TRBV24-1 | ATERGGDTYNEQF
once | TRBV19 | ASSVYSSSLYGYT
many | TRBV7-2 | ASSLPLGGRTEAF
- | TRBV5-1 | ASSPIKEGYT
- | TRBV19 | ASSARQGHSFDEQY
- | TRBV20-1 | SAGTSYGYT
many | TRBV5-4 | ASSSRTATSYEQY
- | TRBV6-1 | ASSEYQGYEQY
- | TRBV9 | ASSVGVGDTQY
- | TRBV29-1 | SVGQNTEAF
- | TRBV5-1 | ASSLDGDGYT
many | TRBV6-5 | ASSLQGGEQY
few | TRBV20-1 | SASLVNSPLH
- | TRBV20-1 | SANHGSSYEQY
many | TRBV6-1 | ASSSVDTQY
- | TRBV4-3 | ASSQVGRGLRDVYT
many | TRBV20-1 | SATRTGLEAYEQY
- | TRBV19 | ASSIGGRAEAF
many | TRBV2 | ASDRAGAYGYT
- | TRBV29-1 | SVGVLAGRYEQY